One sample yielded the 13 T cell receptor beta chains listed below, sequenced in a study of T cell clonality in common variable immunodeficiency. Antigen specificity for these receptors is unknown. General study results and limits: Fewer deletions and N-nucleotide insertions were reportedly seen in common variable immunodeficiency TCR beta sequences.

The repertoire was sequenced with immunoSEQ multiplex PCR; TCRdb's copy has only in-frame clones and lacks some. The data show about 34,000 clones, with none appearing a single time. The sample was peripheral blood mononuclear cells. The receptor source for this set is a human donor with common variable immunodeficiency.

This clone was counted many times. The CDR3 end is not reached by the read, which stops 3 residues before it; the germline J gene fills it in. The chain has TRBV5-5 and TRBJ2-7, with TRBD1 matching over 7 bases. The CDR3 is 15 amino acids. The V gene end was trimmed by 4 bases and the J gene end by 3 bases; junction bases not matched to a gene: 10. Germline assignment: CDR1 SGHKS and CDR2 YYEKEE (reference sequence). The sequenced part of the CDR3 DNA is TGTGCCAGCAGCCCGCCGGGACAGAACTACTACGAG. The encoded protein is CASSPPGQNYYE. The entire CDR3 reads CASSPPGQNYYEQYF.

This clone occurred many times. The read falls 3 residues short of the CDR3 end, and the missing part is taken from the germline J gene. The chain employs TRBV5-5 and TRBJ2-2; D perhaps matches TRBD2 (5 bases). The CDR3 has 14 amino acids. In germline, CDR1 is SGHKS, CDR2 YYEKEE (reference sequence). V was pared by 6 bases and J by 1 base, with 10 bases between. This CDR3 reads CASIRGENTGELFF. The part of the CDR3 DNA that was read is TGTGCCAGCATCCGGGGTGAGAACACCGGGGAG.

Ten or more counts support this clone. The read ends 3 residues shy of where the CDR3 ends; the end is completed using the germline J gene. The rearrangement links TRBV19 to TRBJ2-3, with 7 positions matching TRBD2. CDR3 length equals 16 residues. In germline, CDR1 is LNHDA, CDR2 SQIVND (reference sequence). After removal of 3 bases from V and 2 bases from J, the junction contained 8 bases not matched to a gene. The part of the CDR3 DNA that was read is TGTGCCAGTAGTATCGGGAGTAGCGGGTACACAGATACG. It translates to CASSIGSSGYTDT. The whole CDR3 sequence reads CASSIGSSGYTDTQYF.

This clone turned up a few times. The read terminates 3 residues ahead of where the CDR3 ends, so the germline J gene completes it. The genes are TRBV7-6 and TRBJ2-5; no clear D. The CDR3 is made up of 13 amino acids. CDR1 is SGHVS and CDR2 is FNYEAQ in the germline V gene. V lost 5 bases, J lost 2 bases, and 9 bases lay in between. The CDR3 bases that were read are TGTGCCAGCAGCCCCCTTCGTCAAGAGACC. The encoded protein is CASSPLRQET. The entire CDR3 sequence reads CASSPLRQETQYF.

In its sample, this clone was seen many times. From the germline J gene comes the end of the CDR3, since the read stops 3 residues before it. This sequence joins TRBV7-9 and TRBJ1-1, with TRBD1 as a possible D gene (5 bases). The germline gives CDR1 SEHNR, CDR2 FQNEAQ (reference sequence). The CDR3 covers 14 residues. Partial CDR3 DNA: TGTGCCAGCAGCTTAGCGCGGTTGGGGCCAGAA. Amino acid sequence: CASSLARLGPE. In full, the CDR3 is CASSLARLGPEAFF.

This clone has a handful of counts. Sequencing ends 3 residues short of the CDR3 end; the germline J gene provides the rest. This chain connects TRBV19 to TRBJ2-7; 7 nucleotides match TRBD1. V lost 5 bases and J lost 0; bases outside the gene matches: 7. This CDR3 has 15 amino acids. The germline CDR1 and CDR2 sequences are LNHDA and SQIVND (reference sequence). The CDR3 region is CASSSFYRGSYEQYF. The covered CDR3 bases are TGTGCCAGTAGTTCCTTCTACAGGGGCTCCTACGAG. The full variable domain, in which reference TRBV19 and TRBJ2-7 provide the parts outside the CDR3, is DGGITQSPKYLFRKEGQNVTLSCEQNLNHDAMYWYRQDPGQGLRLIYYSQIVNDFQKGDIAEGYSVSREKKESFPLTVTSAQKNPTAFYLCASSSFYRGSYEQYFGPGTRLTVT.

This clone showed up many times. The read terminates 3 residues ahead of where the CDR3 ends, so the germline J gene completes it. The chain combines TRBV30 with TRBJ1-6, with 9 bases matching TRBD1. The CDR3 has 14 residues. J was trimmed by 8 bases and V by 4 bases; bases with no gene match: 6. CDR1 is GTSNPN, CDR2 SVGIG, per germline (reference sequence). The CDR3 sequence: CAWTMGQGHSPLHF. Partial CDR3 DNA: TGTGCCTGGACCATGGGACAGGGTCATTCACCC.

Only a few counts were recorded for this clone. The CDR3 extends 3 residues past the end of the read, so its final part is completed from the germline J gene. The V and J genes are TRBV7-9 and TRBJ1-2, with D tentatively TRBD1 (6 bases). Trimming removed 7 bases at V and 4 bases at J, with 19 bases between. CDR3 length: 15 residues. Germline loops: CDR1 SEHNR, CDR2 FQNEAQ (reference sequence). CDR3 loop: CASTISGGAAYGYTF. CDR3 DNA (partial): TGTGCCAGCACCATAAGTGGGGGCGCTGCCTATGGC. Variable domain in full (rest from reference TRBV7-9 and TRBJ1-2): DTGVSQNPRHKITKRGQNVTFRCDPISEHNRLYWYRQTLGQGPEFLTYFQNEAQLEKSRLLSDRFSAERPKGSFSTLEIQRTEQGDSAMYLCASTISGGAAYGYTFGSGTRLTVV.

This clone occurred many times. The read ends 3 residues early relative to the CDR3; the germline J gene fills the gap. This chain connects TRBV29-1 to TRBJ1-2; 8 bases are a match to TRBD1. Germline V gene data show CDR1 as SQVTM and CDR2 as ANQGSEA. Trimming removed 6 bases from V and 4 bases from J; junction bases left unmatched: 10. This CDR3 has 14 amino acids. CDR3 sequence: CSVGQGELFYGYTF. CDR3 bases read: TGCAGCGTAGGACAGGGTGAATTATTCTATGGC.

This clone was detected many times. Sequencing ends 3 residues short of the CDR3 end; the germline J gene provides the rest. The chain carries TRBV30 and TRBJ2-3; no clear D gene. This CDR3 region has 14 residues. Trimming stripped 0 bases from V and 2 bases from J, with 9 bases between. CDR1 GTSNPN and CDR2 SVGIG come from the germline V gene (reference sequence). The covered CDR3 bases are TGTGCCTGGAGTGTATTGTATTCCACAGATACG. This encodes CAWSVLYSTDT. The full CDR3 sequence reads CAWSVLYSTDTQYF.

In this sample, this clone turned up many times. With the read ending 3 residues before the CDR3 end, the germline J gene is used to fill in that end. This rearrangement joins TRBV13 to TRBJ2-5, with a weak D call TRBD2 (5 bases). Germline V gives CDR1 PRHDT, CDR2 FYEKMQ (reference sequence). The V end lost 5 bases, the J end lost 4 bases, and 14 bases lay between the germline ends. This CDR3 spans 14 amino acids. CDR3 amino acids: CASSPRGSGETQYF. Incomplete CDR3 DNA: TGTGCCAGCAGCCCGAGAGGGTCCGGAGAGACC.

A few counts support this clone. Read data end 3 residues before the CDR3 end; the end is taken from the germline J gene. This chain links TRBV6-4 with TRBJ1-4, with 9 bases fitting TRBD1. CDR3 size: 17 residues. The V gene's germline CDR1 is MRHNA and CDR2 SNTAGT. The V and J ends lost 2 bases and 6 bases, in that order; junction bases with no gene match: 10. Here the CDR3 reads CASSDPGQGRVDEKLFF. CDR3 DNA, as far as it was read: TGTGCCAGCAGTGACCCGGGACAGGGAAGGGTGGATGAAAAA.

On this clone itself: The read gets to within 3 residues of the CDR3 end, and the germline J gene fills in the rest. This chain uses TRBV7-2 with TRBJ2-2; 10 bases agree with TRBD1. The CDR3 loop spans 15 amino acids. Losses at the gene ends were 5 bases for V and 7 bases for J; bases not matched to a gene: 7. Germline-derived CDR1 and CDR2 are SGHTA and FQGNSA. This chain's CDR3 is CASSLGQGVRGELFF. CDR3 DNA, as far as it was read: TGTGCCAGCAGCCTTGGACAGGGGGTGCGCGGGGAG.